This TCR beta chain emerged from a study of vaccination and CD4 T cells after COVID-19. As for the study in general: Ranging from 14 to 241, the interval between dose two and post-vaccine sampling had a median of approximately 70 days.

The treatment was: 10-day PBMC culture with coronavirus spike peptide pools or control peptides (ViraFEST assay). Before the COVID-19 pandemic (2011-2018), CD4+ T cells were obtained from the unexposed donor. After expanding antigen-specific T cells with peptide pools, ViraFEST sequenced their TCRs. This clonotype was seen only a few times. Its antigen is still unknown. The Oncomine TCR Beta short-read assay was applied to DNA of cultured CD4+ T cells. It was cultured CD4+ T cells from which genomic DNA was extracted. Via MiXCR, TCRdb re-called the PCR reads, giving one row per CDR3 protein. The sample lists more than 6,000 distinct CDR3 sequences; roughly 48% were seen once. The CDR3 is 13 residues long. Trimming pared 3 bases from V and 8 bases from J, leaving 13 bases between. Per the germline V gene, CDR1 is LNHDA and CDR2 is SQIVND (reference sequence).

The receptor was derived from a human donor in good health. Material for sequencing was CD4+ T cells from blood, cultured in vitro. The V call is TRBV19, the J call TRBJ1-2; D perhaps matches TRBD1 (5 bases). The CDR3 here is CASSIAGRQGYTF. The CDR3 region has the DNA TGTGCCAGTAGTATCGCAGGGCGTCAAGGCTACACCTTC.